Sequencing of this TCR beta chain was carried out in a study of spatial heterogeneity in lung cancer. This clonotype occurred many times. Antigen specificity is unknown. This beta chain appears as a stray read in a library generated for alpha chains; its size is not informative. Study observations and caveats: Of the expanded TCRs, ubiquitous and regional counts tracked the counts of ubiquitous and regional nonsynonymous mutations, respectively. Counts of expanded intratumoral alpha and beta TCRs tracked tumor mutation counts.

Time point of the sample: sample taken at primary tumor resection. Researchers sequenced whole RNA taken from tumor, nontumor lung or frozen PBMC without sorting. MiXCR was run by TCRdb on the 5' RACE reads, yielding one entry per CDR3 protein. Seen here are 5,500 to 7,500 distinct CDR3 sequences, around 12% observed once, and the top ten hold 20% to 25%. CDR1 and CDR2 (germline): SEHNR, FQNEAQ (reference sequence). CDR3 length: 15 amino acids. Between the trimmed V and J ends, which lost 4 bases and 2 bases, there was a span of 13 bases. This clonotype was obtained from a male donor with early-stage non-small cell lung cancer. The genes are TRBV7-9 and TRBJ2-3, with D possibly being TRBD2 (5 bases). Sequences were derived from lung tumor tissue, sampled at surgery. The CDR3 is CASSSATGFTDTQYF. For the CDR3, the DNA is TGTGCCAGCAGCTCTGCGACGGGATTCACAGATACGCAGTATTTT.